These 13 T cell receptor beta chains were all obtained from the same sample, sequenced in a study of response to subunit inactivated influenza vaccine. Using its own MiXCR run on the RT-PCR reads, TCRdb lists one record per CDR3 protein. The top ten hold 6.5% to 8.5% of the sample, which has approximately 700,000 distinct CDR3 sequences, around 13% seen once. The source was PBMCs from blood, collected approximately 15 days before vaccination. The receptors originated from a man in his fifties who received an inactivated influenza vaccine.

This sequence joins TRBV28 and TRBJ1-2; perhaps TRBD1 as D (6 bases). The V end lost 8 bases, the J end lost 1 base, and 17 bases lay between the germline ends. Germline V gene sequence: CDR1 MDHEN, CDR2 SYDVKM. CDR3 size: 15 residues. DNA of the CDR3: TGTGCCAGCTGTCTGGGGGGGCGGGTTAACTATGGCTACACCTTC. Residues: CASCLGGRVNYGYTF.

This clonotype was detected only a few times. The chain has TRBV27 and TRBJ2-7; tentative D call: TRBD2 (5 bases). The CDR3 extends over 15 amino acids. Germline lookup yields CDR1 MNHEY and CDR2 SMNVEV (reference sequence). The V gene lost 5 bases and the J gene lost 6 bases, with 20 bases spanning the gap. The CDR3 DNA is TGTGCCAGCAGTCCTAGTGGCCCATTGGGGAGCGAGCAGTACTTC. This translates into CASSPSGPLGSEQYF.

The CDR3 DNA reads TGTGCCAGCAGTCCCCGGTTATCCAACTACGAGCAGTACTTC. Its translation is CASSPRLSNYEQYF. The chain uses TRBV28 and TRBJ2-7; unclear D gene. Germline V lookup: CDR1 MDHEN, CDR2 SYDVKM. With 5 bases removed from V and 3 bases from J, the gap between germline ends came to 14 bases. The CDR3 runs to 14 residues.

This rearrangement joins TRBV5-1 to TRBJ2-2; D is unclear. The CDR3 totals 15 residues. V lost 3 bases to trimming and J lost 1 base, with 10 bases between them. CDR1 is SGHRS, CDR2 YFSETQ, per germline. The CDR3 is CASSSGSMNTGELFF. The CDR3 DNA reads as TGCGCCAGCAGCTCCGGGTCAATGAACACCGGGGAGCTGTTTTTT.

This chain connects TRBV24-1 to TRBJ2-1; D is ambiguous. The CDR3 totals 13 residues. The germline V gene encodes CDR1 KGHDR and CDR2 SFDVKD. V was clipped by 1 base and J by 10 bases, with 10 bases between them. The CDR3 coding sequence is TGTGCCACCAGTGATTTACCCGCACAAGAGCAGTTCTTC. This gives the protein CATSDLPAQEQFF.

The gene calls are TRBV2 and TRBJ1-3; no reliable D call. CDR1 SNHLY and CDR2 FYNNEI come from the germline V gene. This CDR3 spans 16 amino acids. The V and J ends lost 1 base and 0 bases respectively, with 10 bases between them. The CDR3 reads CASSEGRRVSGNTIYF. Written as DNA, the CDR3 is TGTGCCAGCAGTGAAGGGCGGCGGGTCTCTGGAAACACCATATATTTT.

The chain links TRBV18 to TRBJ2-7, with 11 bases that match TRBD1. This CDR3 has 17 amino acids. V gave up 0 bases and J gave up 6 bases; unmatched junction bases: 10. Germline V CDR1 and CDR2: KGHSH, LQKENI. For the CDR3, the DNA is TGTGCCAGCTCACCACCTTCATCCCAGGACAGGGGGCGCGAGCAGTACTTC. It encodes CASSPPSSQDRGREQYF.

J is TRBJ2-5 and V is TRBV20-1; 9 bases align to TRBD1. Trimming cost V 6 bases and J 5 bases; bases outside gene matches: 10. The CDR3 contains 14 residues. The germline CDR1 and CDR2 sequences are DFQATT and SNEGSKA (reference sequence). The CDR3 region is CSATHRGRRETQYF. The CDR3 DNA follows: TGCAGTGCCACACACAGGGGGCGGAGGGAGACCCAGTACTTC.

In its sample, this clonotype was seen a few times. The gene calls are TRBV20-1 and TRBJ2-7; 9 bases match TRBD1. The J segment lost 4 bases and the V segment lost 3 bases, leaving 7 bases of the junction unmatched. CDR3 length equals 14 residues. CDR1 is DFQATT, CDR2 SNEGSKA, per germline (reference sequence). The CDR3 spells CSARTMGQGYEQYF. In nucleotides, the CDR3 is TGCAGTGCTAGGACGATGGGACAGGGTTACGAGCAGTACTTC.

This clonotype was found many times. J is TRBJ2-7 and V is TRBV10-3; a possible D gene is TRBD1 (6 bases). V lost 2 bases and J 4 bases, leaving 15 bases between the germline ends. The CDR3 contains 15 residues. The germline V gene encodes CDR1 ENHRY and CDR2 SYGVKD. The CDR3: CAISEGAGTNYEQYF. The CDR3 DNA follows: TGTGCCATCAGTGAGGGGGCCGGGACAAATTACGAGCAGTACTTC.

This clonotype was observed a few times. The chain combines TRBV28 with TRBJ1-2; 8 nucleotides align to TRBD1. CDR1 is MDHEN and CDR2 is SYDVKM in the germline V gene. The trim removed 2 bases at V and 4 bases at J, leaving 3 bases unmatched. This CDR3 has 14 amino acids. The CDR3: CASSLRGTGYGYTF. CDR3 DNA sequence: TGTGCCAGCAGTTTACGTGGGACAGGCTATGGCTACACCTTC.

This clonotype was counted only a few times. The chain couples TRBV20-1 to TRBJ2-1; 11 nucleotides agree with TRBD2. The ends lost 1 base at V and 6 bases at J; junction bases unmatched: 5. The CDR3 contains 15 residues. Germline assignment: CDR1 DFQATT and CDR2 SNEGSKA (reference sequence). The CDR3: CSARGLAGGGNEQFF. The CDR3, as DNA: TGCAGTGCTAGAGGTCTAGCGGGAGGTGGCAATGAGCAGTTCTTC.

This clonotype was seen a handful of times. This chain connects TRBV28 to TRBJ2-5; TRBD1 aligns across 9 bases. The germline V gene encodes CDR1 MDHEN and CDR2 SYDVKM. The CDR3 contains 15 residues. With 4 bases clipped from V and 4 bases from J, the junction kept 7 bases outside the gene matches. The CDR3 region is CASSWRDRAGETQYF. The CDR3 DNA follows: TGTGCCAGCAGTTGGCGGGACAGGGCGGGAGAGACCCAGTACTTC.